Detailed here is one T cell receptor (beta chain). Its antigen is not identified. Amplification used 60 Vbeta primers and 13 Jbeta primers. Profiled with immunoSEQ multiplex PCR; TCRdb holds only in-frame clones, not every one. The sample lists tens of thousands of clones; roughly 76% were seen once. This CDR3 is 15 amino acids long. Trimming pared 1 base from V and 1 base from J, leaving 10 bases between. The germline V gene encodes CDR1 SEHNR and CDR2 FQNEAQ (reference sequence). The sample belongs to a study of cytomegalovirus exposure and HLA in healthy donors. General study points: The productive fraction for most TCR beta V segments was about 87% or about 30% in an earlier analysis.

Sequencing was carried out using PBMCs. The rearrangement uses TRBV7-9 and TRBJ1-1, with D perhaps matching TRBD1 (5 bases). The receptor was derived from a middle-aged woman in good health and CMV-seronegative. CDR3 in amino acids: CASSLGIGQNTEAFF. CDR3 DNA sequence: TGTGCCAGCAGCTTAGGGATTGGACAGAACACTGAAGCTTTCTTT. The variable domain in full, completed from reference TRBV7-9 and TRBJ1-1, reads DTGVSQNPRHKITKRGQNVTFRCDPISEHNRLYWYRQTLGQGPEFLTYFQNEAQLEKSRLLSDRFSAERPKGSFSTLEIQRTEQGDSAMYLCASSLGIGQNTEAFFGQGTRLTVV.